Below, 32 T cell receptor beta chains from the same sample are listed, as sequenced in a study of post-analysis software for immune sequencing data (dated by TCRdb to between 2015 and 2016). General study outcomes and caveats: Roughly 5 TRBV segments, including TRBV5-6, TRBV5-1 and TRBV20-1, were significantly more frequent in patients than controls.

Library creation used PCR. Sequencing was performed on an Illumina HiSeq 2500. To reduce PCR and sequencing biases, unique molecular identifiers were built into the TCR beta cDNA libraries. Clones were called with MiXCR by TCRdb after fastp trimmed the public reads at Q25, and only in-frame beta chains were retained. Each entry is one CDR3 protein sequence, shown with its most common DNA and genes. In this sample the table shows about 800,000 distinct CDR3 sequences, around 27% of which occur a single time. Approximately 0.55% of the sample rests with the top ten. Their cognate antigens are unknown. Sequences were obtained from blood. These receptors were obtained from a girl aged 10 to 17 with multiple sclerosis.

There are a few counts of this clonotype. The chain uses TRBV9 and TRBJ1-6; D uncertain. Trimming pared 0 bases from V and 6 bases from J, leaving 7 bases between. The CDR3 length is 14 residues. Germline V CDR1 and CDR2: SGDLS, YYNGEE. In DNA, the CDR3 is TGTGCCAGCAGCGTAGACCCCCTTAATTCACCCCTCCACTTT. It is translated as CASSVDPLNSPLHF.

This clonotype was recorded only once. This sequence joins TRBV20-1 and TRBJ1-3; 7 nucleotides align to TRBD1. The CDR3 runs 16 residues. Germline V CDR1 and CDR2: DFQATT, SNEGSKA (reference sequence). Trimming took 5 bases from V and 1 from J; bases not matched to a gene: 11. The CDR3 loop reads CSAEPNRGPSGNTIYF. In DNA form, the CDR3 reads TGCAGTGCTGAACCAAACAGGGGACCATCTGGAAACACCATATATTTT.

This clonotype was counted many times. At one end the junction does not follow the germline gene, possibly because of a read error. This rearrangement joins TRBV4-3 to TRBJ1-2; the match to TRBD1 covers 7 bases. The CDR3 runs to 13 residues. Germline CDR1 is LGHNA and CDR2 is YSLEER. The CDR3 loop reads CASSQTGEDGYTF. The CDR3 nucleotides read TGCGCCAGCAGCCAAACAGGGGAGGATGGTTACACCTTC.

V and J are TRBV12-3 or TRBV12-4 and TRBJ2-3; tentative D call: TRBD1 (6 bases). The CDR3 has 13 residues. V lost 5 bases to trimming and J lost 6 bases, with 12 bases between them. Here the CDR3 reads CASSIQGVDTQYF. DNA for the CDR3: TGTGCCAGCAGTATACAGGGAGTGGATACGCAGTATTTT.

V gene TRBV5-1 combines with J gene TRBJ2-2, with no clear D. CDR1 SGHRS and CDR2 YFSETQ come from the germline V gene. Between the trimmed V and J ends, which lost 1 base and 0 bases, there was a span of 10 bases. The length of the CDR3 is 16 residues. For the CDR3, the DNA is TGCGCCAGCAGCTTGTCGTCGGCTGCGAACACCGGGGAGCTGTTTTTT. Amino acids: CASSLSSAANTGELFF.

The J gene is TRBJ1-1, the V gene TRBV29-1; D gene ambiguous. The V gene's germline CDR1 is SQVTM and CDR2 ANQGSEA. This CDR3 has 12 residues. Trimming shortened V by 7 bases and J by 0 bases, and 9 bases separated the two germline ends. This CDR3 reads CSDSDLNTEAFF. The CDR3 DNA reads TGCAGCGACTCAGACCTGAACACTGAAGCTTTCTTT.

The chain carries TRBV28 and TRBJ2-7; 7 positions match TRBD1. Trimming at V came to 6 bases and at J to 2 bases, leaving 4 bases not matched to a gene. The CDR3 spans 13 residues. Germline V CDR1 and CDR2: MDHEN, SYDVKM. The CDR3 spells CASREDRTYEQYF. The CDR3 region has the DNA TGTGCCAGCAGAGAGGACAGGACCTACGAGCAGTACTTC.

This clonotype was detected a few times. The chain joins TRBV24-1 to TRBJ2-2, with a possible D match to TRBD1 (5 bases). V dropped 6 bases and J dropped 4 bases, with 11 bases sitting between them. CDR3 size: 14 residues. CDR1 and CDR2 from the germline V gene are KGHDR and SFDVKD. CDR3 coding DNA: TGTGCCACCAGTCCCCAGGGTCGCACCGGGGAGCTGTTTTTT. It is translated as CATSPQGRTGELFF.

V gene TRBV7-9 combines with J gene TRBJ1-1, with D maybe TRBD1 (5 bases). The V end was cut by 2 bases, the J end by 5 bases, with 18 bases between. Germline CDR1 SEHNR, CDR2 FQNEAQ (reference sequence). This CDR3 has 16 residues. Here the CDR3 reads CASSLTPQGGSTEAFF. The CDR3 bases are TGTGCCAGCAGCTTAACTCCCCAGGGAGGCTCAACTGAAGCTTTCTTT.

This clonotype was counted only a few times. The chain links TRBV29-1 to TRBJ1-1; no clear D. The germline CDR1 and CDR2 sequences are SQVTM and ANQGSEA. V shed 4 bases and J shed 2 bases, with 11 bases lying between them. The CDR3 runs 13 residues. The CDR3 DNA sequence: TGCAGCGTTGCTACAGAACTAAACACTGAAGCTTTCTTT. Residues: CSVATELNTEAFF. The full variable domain, completed using reference TRBV29-1 and TRBJ1-1, is SAVISQKPSRDICQRGTSLTIQCQVDSQVTMMFWYRQQPGQSLTLIATANQGSEATYESGFVIDKFPISRPNLTFSTLTVSNMSPEDSSIYLCSVATELNTEAFFGQGTRLTVV.

V is TRBV20-1 and J is TRBJ2-5; D is undetermined. The germline V gene has CDR1 DFQATT and CDR2 SNEGSKA (reference sequence). V shed 1 base and J shed 1 base, with 7 bases lying between them. The CDR3 is 13 amino acids. The CDR3 sequence: CSARGTVQETQYF. CDR3 in DNA: TGCAGTGCTAGAGGAACAGTCCAAGAGACCCAGTACTTC.

This clonotype was detected only once. The J gene is TRBJ2-3, the V gene TRBV15, with D perhaps TRBD1 or TRBD2 (5 bases each). The CDR3 runs to 16 residues. Trimming stripped 1 base from V and 4 bases from J, with 15 bases between. CDR1 LNHNV and CDR2 YYDKDF come from the germline V gene (reference sequence). CDR3 amino acids: CATSRAGPRMADTQYF. CDR3 bases: TGTGCCACCAGCAGAGCGGGGCCGAGAATGGCAGATACGCAGTATTTT.

CDR3 DNA sequence: TGTGCCATCAAGGCAGACGCCCAAAACATTCAGTACTTC. It codes for CAIKADAQNIQYF. The chain uses TRBV10-3 and TRBJ2-4; no definite D call. The V and J ends lost 7 bases and 5 bases respectively, with 12 bases between them. Germline V gene lookup returns CDR1 ENHRY and CDR2 SYGVKD. The CDR3 is 13 amino acids.

For the CDR3, the DNA is TGTGCCAGCAGCGCGGAAGCGGTAAGCTCCTACAATGAGCAGTTCTTC. Translated, it gives CASSAEAVSSYNEQFF. The genes are TRBV9 and TRBJ2-1; possible D gene TRBD2, 5 bases. Trimming took off 3 bases at V and 0 bases at J, with 13 bases between the two ends. Germline V CDR1 and CDR2: SGDLS, YYNGEE. CDR3 length equals 16 residues.

The J gene is TRBJ1-1, the V gene TRBV2; D is ambiguous. V shed 6 bases and J shed 7 bases, with 9 bases lying between them. The CDR3 loop spans 11 amino acids. Germline CDR1 is SNHLY and CDR2 is FYNNEI. For the CDR3, the DNA is TGTGCCAGCAGAATTCGGTATGAAGCTTTCTTT. Amino acids: CASRIRYEAFF.

This clonotype has only a few counts. The chain carries TRBV2 and TRBJ2-7, with TRBD1 identical over 7 bases. CDR3 size: 14 residues. Germline V gene sequence: CDR1 SNHLY, CDR2 FYNNEI. Trimming at V came to 6 bases and at J to 6 bases, leaving 11 bases not matched to a gene. Here the CDR3 reads CASRRTGASAEQYF. CDR3 bases: TGTGCCAGCAGGAGAACAGGGGCCTCCGCCGAGCAGTACTTC.

The rearrangement links TRBV12-3 or TRBV12-4 to TRBJ1-5; perhaps TRBD1 as D (5 bases). Between the trimmed V and J ends, which lost 8 bases and 2 bases, there was a span of 13 bases. CDR3 length: 14 amino acids. CDR3 protein: CASRRGPGNQPQHF. CDR3 coding DNA: TGTGCCAGCCGGCGGGGCCCTGGCAATCAGCCCCAGCATTTT.

Many counts were recorded for this clonotype. The chain has TRBV7-2 and TRBJ2-7, with TRBD2 matching over 12 bases. This CDR3 has 14 amino acids. With 5 bases clipped from V and 6 bases from J, the junction kept 5 bases outside the gene matches. Germline V CDR1 and CDR2: SGHTA, FQGNSA. The CDR3 DNA sequence: TGTGCCAGCAGCCCCGGACTAGCGGGGCGCGAGCAGTACTTC. This translates into CASSPGLAGREQYF.

The chain recombines TRBV2 with TRBJ1-2; 9 bases match TRBD1. Germline V lookup: CDR1 SNHLY, CDR2 FYNNEI. V dropped 7 bases and J dropped 6; count of bases not matched to a gene: 9. CDR3 length equals 14 residues. This CDR3 is CASTGQGITHGYTF. The CDR3, as DNA: TGTGCCAGCACTGGACAGGGGATTACCCATGGCTACACCTTC. Drawing the rest from reference TRBV2 and TRBJ1-2, the complete variable domain is EPEVTQTPSHQVTQMGQEVILRCVPISNHLYFYWYRQILGQKVEFLVSFYNNEISEKSEIFDDQFSVERPDGSNFTLKIRSTKLEDSAMYFCASTGQGITHGYTFGSGTRLTVV.

The rearrangement links TRBV2 to TRBJ2-7, with D perhaps TRBD2 (6 bases). Germline assignment: CDR1 SNHLY and CDR2 FYNNEI. The CDR3 consists of 12 residues. V lost 7 bases to trimming and J lost 7 bases, with 14 bases between them. The CDR3 DNA is TGTGCCAGCAACCGGGAGCGGCAAGAGCAGTACTTC. Protein sequence: CASNRERQEQYF.

The chain uses TRBV29-1 and TRBJ2-5; TRBD1 agrees at 7 bases. TRBJ2-7 matches the DNA end more closely, so the J call is doubtful. Per germline, CDR1 SQVTM and CDR2 ANQGSEA. The CDR3 spans 13 residues. DNA of the CDR3: TGCAGCGTTGAGGAATCGACAGGGACCGAGCAGTACTTC. Amino acid sequence: CSVEESTGTEQYF.

This clonotype occurred many times. The J gene is TRBJ2-1, the V gene TRBV29-1; 9 bases are a match to TRBD1. Germline CDR1 SQVTM, CDR2 ANQGSEA. The J segment lost 6 bases and the V segment lost 4 bases, leaving 7 bases of the junction unmatched. This CDR3 contains 14 residues. The chain's CDR3 is CSVARRDRANEQFF. In DNA, the CDR3 is TGCAGCGTTGCCCGGAGGGACAGGGCCAATGAGCAGTTCTTC.

The chain is built from TRBV6-1 and TRBJ1-1; D is unresolved. This CDR3 has 15 residues. The germline CDR1 and CDR2 sequences are MNHNS and SASEGT. Deletions cut 2 bases from V and 5 bases from J, with 15 bases between. For the CDR3, the DNA is TGTGCCAGCAGTGAACGGTTCAGCGCACTTACTGAAGCTTTCTTT. Protein sequence: CASSERFSALTEAFF.

The V call is TRBV27, the J call TRBJ2-7; no clear D. Deletions cut 5 bases from V and 2 bases from J, with 13 bases between. Germline values: CDR1 MNHEY, CDR2 SMNVEV (reference sequence). The CDR3 covers 14 residues. CDR3 loop: CASSAGPWPYEQYF. The CDR3 bases are TGTGCCAGCAGTGCCGGACCCTGGCCCTACGAGCAGTACTTC.

Only a few counts were recorded for this clonotype. This rearrangement joins TRBV7-9 to TRBJ2-7; 9 bases agree with TRBD1. The J call may be in error: the DNA end matches TRBJ2-5 better. Germline values: CDR1 SEHNR, CDR2 FQNEAQ (reference sequence). CDR3 size: 11 residues. The CDR3 DNA sequence: TGTGCCCTGGGACAGGGTGAGACCCAGTACTTC. Translating it yields CALGQGETQYF.

This rearrangement joins TRBV27 to TRBJ1-6; tentative D call: TRBD1 (6 bases). V gave up 6 bases and J gave up 4 bases, with 22 bases separating them. The germline CDR1 and CDR2 sequences are MNHEY and SMNVEV (reference sequence). The CDR3 contains 18 residues. CDR3 residues: CASRTEGGTLLYNSPLHF. The CDR3 nucleotides are TGTGCCAGCAGAACGGAGGGGGGTACCCTCCTATATAATTCACCCCTCCACTTT.

This sequence joins TRBV5-1 and TRBJ1-6; D is ambiguous. The germline V gene encodes CDR1 SGHRS and CDR2 YFSETQ. Trimming left V 0 bases short and J 8 bases short, with 12 bases between. CDR3 length: 15 amino acids. CDR3 region: CASSLVARTDSPLHF. In DNA, the CDR3 is TGCGCCAGCAGCTTGGTCGCGAGGACGGATTCACCCCTCCACTTT. Supplemented by reference TRBV5-1 and TRBJ1-6, the full variable domain reads KAGVTQTPRYLIKTRGQQVTLSCSPISGHRSVSWYQQTPGQGLQFLFEYFSETQRNKGNFPGRFSGRQFSNSRSEMNVSTLELGDSALYLCASSLVARTDSPLHFGNGTRLTVT.

This clonotype was recorded a few times. The gene calls are TRBV5-1 and TRBJ1-4, with no clear D. This CDR3 region has 15 residues. Germline CDR1 SGHRS, CDR2 YFSETQ. V was shortened by 0 bases and J by 6 bases, with 12 bases between the two germline ends. CDR3 region: CASSLDQFGDEKLFF. CDR3 in DNA: TGCGCCAGCAGCTTGGACCAGTTCGGGGATGAAAAACTGTTTTTT. Supplemented by reference TRBV5-1 and TRBJ1-4, the full variable domain reads KAGVTQTPRYLIKTRGQQVTLSCSPISGHRSVSWYQQTPGQGLQFLFEYFSETQRNKGNFPGRFSGRQFSNSRSEMNVSTLELGDSALYLCASSLDQFGDEKLFFGSGTQLSVL.

The chain links TRBV4-3 to TRBJ2-7, with D tentatively TRBD1 or TRBD2 (6 bases each). Germline assignment: CDR1 LGHNA and CDR2 YSLEER. The V and J ends lost 1 base and 3 bases respectively, with 13 bases between them. The CDR3 length is 15 residues. This chain's CDR3 is CASSQGGGGRYEQYF. The CDR3 region has the DNA TGCGCCAGCAGCCAAGGTGGAGGGGGACGCTACGAGCAGTACTTC.

This chain connects TRBV3-1 to TRBJ2-7; D perhaps matches TRBD2 (6 bases). The V end was cut by 0 bases, the J end by 1 base, with 7 bases between. Germline V lookup: CDR1 LGHDT, CDR2 YNNKEL (reference sequence). The CDR3 runs 14 residues. CDR3 loop: CASSQEAGSYEQYF. The DNA of the CDR3 is TGTGCCAGCAGCCAAGAGGCGGGGTCCTACGAGCAGTACTTC.

This clonotype turned up a few times. The germline gene is not matched at one end of the junction; a read error may be the cause. The chain carries TRBV6-2 or TRBV6-3 and TRBJ2-1, with D maybe TRBD1 (6 bases). The CDR3 covers 15 residues. Germline-derived CDR1 and CDR2 are MNHEY and SVGEGT. CDR3 protein: CASSRTGFPYNGQFF. The CDR3 region has the DNA TGTGCCAGCAGCCGAACAGGGTTTCCCTACAATGGGCAGTTCTTC.

This chain uses TRBV28 with TRBJ2-1; TRBD2 might be the D (6 bases). Trimming pared 6 bases from V and 4 bases from J, leaving 16 bases between. CDR3 length: 15 residues. Germline V CDR1 and CDR2: MDHEN, SYDVKM. The CDR3 here is CASSTIRERYNEQFF. The CDR3 region has the DNA TGTGCCAGCAGCACCATACGGGAGCGGTACAATGAGCAGTTCTTC.